These 9 T cell receptor beta chains share one sample of origin, sequenced in a study of blood T cells in healthy people across ages. A second roughly 7 to 12 cycle PCR used barcoded and J-beta primers. MiXCR was run by TCRdb on the 5' RACE reads, yielding one entry per CDR3 protein. The repertoire holds approximately 800,000 distinct CDR3 sequences, with more than 35% as singletons. Sequencing was performed on blood. These receptor sequences come from a man aged 80 or over in good health.

The V and J genes are TRBV7-2 and TRBJ2-7; TRBD1 matches 10 bases. There are 16 residues in the CDR3. The ends lost 1 base at V and 6 bases at J; junction bases unmatched: 9. The germline V gene encodes CDR1 SGHTA and CDR2 FQGNSA. CDR3 residues: CASSLGTGGYAREQYF. CDR3 sequence (DNA): TGTGCCAGCAGCTTAGGGACAGGGGGATATGCCCGCGAGCAGTACTTC.

This clonotype occurred a few times. The chain links TRBV10-3 to TRBJ1-5, with 10 bases that match TRBD1. Germline CDR1 reads ENHRY; CDR2 reads SYGVKD. CDR3 size: 17 residues. V gave up 5 bases and J gave up 1 base; unmatched junction bases: 8. The CDR3 is CAISPSRTGGSNQPQHF. The CDR3 coding sequence is TGTGCCATCAGTCCCTCCAGGACAGGGGGGAGCAATCAGCCCCAGCATTTT.

This chain uses TRBV7-2 with TRBJ1-1, with D hard to call. This CDR3 is built from 18 residues. Deletions cut 1 base from V and 0 bases from J, with 18 bases between. Germline CDR1 reads SGHTA; CDR2 reads FQGNSA. CDR3 in DNA: TGTGCCAGCAGCTTAGTTGGAGGACGGGCGGGGATGAACACTGAAGCTTTCTTT. Translating gives CASSLVGGRAGMNTEAFF.

There are a few counts of this clonotype. The CDR3 DNA is TGTGCCAGCAGCGCTCTAAAAGAGACCCAGTACTTC. It specifies CASSALKETQYF. This chain uses TRBV7-6 with TRBJ2-5; D is unclear. CDR1 SGHVS and CDR2 FNYEAQ come from the germline V gene. The germline V and J ends were trimmed by 5 bases and 3 bases, with 7 bases remaining between them. CDR3 length equals 12 residues.

J is TRBJ2-7 and V is TRBV27; 9 bases align to TRBD1. Trimming took 3 bases from V and 4 from J; bases not matched to a gene: 4. The CDR3 spans 14 residues. Germline V lookup: CDR1 MNHEY, CDR2 SMNVEV (reference sequence). The CDR3 DNA is TGTGCCAGCAGTTTTTGGGGACAGGGTTACGAGCAGTACTTC. This sequence encodes CASSFWGQGYEQYF.

This clonotype was seen only once. The CDR3: CASSKDTYEQYF. CDR3 bases: TGTGCCAGCAGCAAAGATACCTACGAGCAGTACTTC. The chain has TRBV7-9 and TRBJ2-7, with D uncertain. Germline CDR1 SEHNR, CDR2 FQNEAQ (reference sequence). V lost 5 bases, J lost 2 bases, and 7 bases lay in between. The CDR3 totals 12 residues.

Notes on this clonotype: The junction differs from germline at one of its ends, possibly a read error. V and J are TRBV7-2 and TRBJ2-6; D tentatively fits TRBD1 or TRBD2 (5 bases each). The CDR3 has 18 residues. Germline loops: CDR1 SGHTA, CDR2 FQGNSA. The chain's CDR3 is CASSLELVLGAGANVLTF. Written as DNA, the CDR3 is TGTGCCAGCAGCTTAGAACTAGTCCTGGGAGCTGGGGCCAACGTCCTAACTTTC.

The chain couples TRBV30 to TRBJ2-3; D is unresolved. This CDR3 is 12 amino acids long. V was cut by 1 base and J by 6 bases, with 8 bases left in between. CDR1 is GTSNPN and CDR2 is SVGIG in the germline V gene (reference sequence). The CDR3 here is CAWSGVTDTQYF. In DNA, the CDR3 is TGTGCCTGGAGTGGGGTGACGGATACGCAGTATTTT.

V usage is TRBV29-1 and J usage is TRBJ2-2; D gene unclear. Per the germline V gene, CDR1 is SQVTM and CDR2 is ANQGSEA. Trimming took 7 bases from V and 6 from J, leaving 12 bases between them. The CDR3 has 12 residues. The CDR3: CSARRDSGELFF. The DNA for the CDR3 is TGCAGCGCTCGTAGGGATTCCGGGGAGCTGTTTTTT.